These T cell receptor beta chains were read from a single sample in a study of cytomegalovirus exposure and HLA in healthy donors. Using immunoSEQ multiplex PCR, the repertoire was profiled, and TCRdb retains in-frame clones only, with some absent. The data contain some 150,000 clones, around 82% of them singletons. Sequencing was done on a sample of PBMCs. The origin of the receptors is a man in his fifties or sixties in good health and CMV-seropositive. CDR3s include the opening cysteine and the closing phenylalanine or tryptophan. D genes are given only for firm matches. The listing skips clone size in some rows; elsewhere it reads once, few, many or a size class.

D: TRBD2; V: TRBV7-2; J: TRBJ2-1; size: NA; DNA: TGTGCCAGCAGCCGGCTAGCGGGGGCAAGCTCCTACAATGAGCAGTTCTTC; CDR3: CASSRLAGASSYNEQFF
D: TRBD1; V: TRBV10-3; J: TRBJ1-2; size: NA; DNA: TGTGCCATCAGAACCGACAGGGGGCAAAGCACCTTC; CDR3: CAIRTDRGQSTF
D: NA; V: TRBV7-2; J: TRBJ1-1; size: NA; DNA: TGTGCCAGCAGCCCCGAACAGGGTCGAACGATGAACACTGAAGCTTTCTTT; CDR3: CASSPEQGRTMNTEAFF
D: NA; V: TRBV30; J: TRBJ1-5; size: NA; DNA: TGTGCCTGGAGCCCAGGTATAAGTCAGCCCCAGCATTTT; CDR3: CAWSPGISQPQHF
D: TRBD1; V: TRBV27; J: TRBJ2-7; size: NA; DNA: TGTGCCAGCAGTGAAACGACAGGGATGGACGAGCAGTACTTC; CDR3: CASSETTGMDEQYF
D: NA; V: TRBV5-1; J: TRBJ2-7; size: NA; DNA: TGCGCCAGCAGCTTATTTCCGGGCGGGGGCGGCTACGAGCAGTACTTC; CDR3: CASSLFPGGGGYEQYF
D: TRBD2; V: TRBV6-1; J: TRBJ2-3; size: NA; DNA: TGTGCTAGCGGGGGGGATACAGATACGCAGTATTTT; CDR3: CASGGDTDTQYF
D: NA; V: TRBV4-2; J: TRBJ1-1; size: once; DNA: TGTGCCAGCAGCCCCCGGATGGGGGCTGGGGCTGAAGCTTTCTTT; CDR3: CASSPRMGAGAEAFF
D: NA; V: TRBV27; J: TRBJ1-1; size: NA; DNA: TGTGCCAGCAGTTTGTCAGGGGCAGGGGCTGAAGCTTTCTTT; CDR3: CASSLSGAGAEAFF
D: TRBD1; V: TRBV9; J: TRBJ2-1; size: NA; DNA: TGTGCCAGCAGCGTAGTGGGGACAGGGTGGAATGAGCAGTTCTTC; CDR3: CASSVVGTGWNEQFF